Given below is one T cell receptor (beta chain) in context. The antigen it binds to is not known. No base qualities exist here, and no much larger clone lies one base off it. V trim: 0 bases; J trim: 5 bases; unmatched bases: 4. Measured from the cysteine to the phenylalanine, the CDR3 is 15 residues long. The kept DNA is CDR3 alone, 45 bases in frame from the first base. CDR1 KGHSH and CDR2 LQKENI were looked up in the germline V gene. The cohort comprised 666 healthy bone marrow donors. All cohort members were sampled while nominally healthy, although unrecorded immune exposures were likely present. The donor tested CMV seropositive, placing the donor among the 289 seropositive members of the cohort. A peripheral blood sample was collected from each donor, and TCR beta sequencing was performed on peripheral blood mononuclear cells. The Qiagen DNeasy Blood Extraction Kit was used to extract genomic DNA from the blood cell samples.

This record comes from a study of cytomegalovirus exposure and HLA in healthy donors (dated by TCRdb to about 2017). At the level of the whole study: According to an earlier analysis of a few hundred of the donors, roughly 180 million T cells yielded 120 million or so unique TCR beta sequences and around 280 Gb of sequence data. Approximately 310 gigabases of sequencing data and tens of millions of unique TCR sequences made up an early release that covered over 550 HLA-typed donors. Of the 300 to 500 genotyped donors, roughly 76% were placed in the genetic ancestry cluster associated with self-reported Caucasian donors. The study was designed to test whether signatures of past pathogen exposure could be identified by cataloging public T cell receptors. Using immunosequencing, the study profiled T cell repertoires from around 670 subjects and related those repertoires to cytomegalovirus serostatus. In addition to the first cohort of around 670 subjects, a separate validation cohort of over 90 different subjects was used. The study combined high-throughput TCR immunosequencing, statistical association of individual TCRs with disease status, and machine learning to predict cytomegalovirus infection status. In a later analysis, previously published TCR beta repertoires from about 670 donors were re-analyzed and high-resolution HLA genotyping was added so that TCR occurrence patterns could be studied. Rather than drawing on any new phenotypic data, the later analysis identified candidate immune exposures from TCR beta sequences and the way those sequences occurred across donors. In an earlier analysis of over 550 of the donors, high-throughput TCR beta sequencing was used to judge whether each TCR beta V gene segment behaved as functional or pseudogenic. Donor age, sex, ethnicity and CMV serostatus were compiled together with the repertoire data. In a later genetic analysis, genome-wide SNP genotypes for about three fifths of the roughly 670 donors were used, and that subset was treated as a discovery cohort. All discovery cohort repertoires had been generated on a single sequencing platform. Both class I and class II loci were covered by HLA typing, at four-digit resolution. Typing coverage varied by locus: about 620-630 donors for A, B, C, DRB1 and DQB1; approximately 520 for DQA1; some 610 for DPA1; approximately 470 for DPB1. Because of strong linkage in the cohort, five DR-DQ haplotypes were treated as single units for association and clustering. On average, about 200,000 unique TCR beta nucleotide sequences were sequenced per donor among 350 to 400 genotyped donors of the cohort, with roughly 18% of those sequences being non-productive. The study at large found these results: In both the original and validation cohorts, the classifier was reported to diagnose cytomegalovirus status with high specificity and sensitivity. The sequencing pipeline was judged likely to have produced a cluster of highly shared sequence variants as a technical artifact. While some public TCRs were present in many individuals, most TCR sequences turned up only very rarely across donors. Strong co-occurrence of HLA alleles, especially DR and DQ, made assigning TCR associations to individual alleles difficult. Because HLA typing was unavailable for some donors at each locus, only the typed subset was used in association tests. Over 15 rarely observed V segments, including chromosome 9 orphons, were excluded from the earlier analysis of several hundred of the donors because counts were too low. Some IMGT-functional V segments, including TRBV6-2 and TRBV6-3, could not be distinguished by the 87-base-pair reads and were therefore excluded. Specific HLA alleles were associated with more than 15,000 TCR beta sequences at a false discovery rate of 0.05 in a later analysis. According to a later analysis, parvovirus B19, influenza, CMV and Epstein-Barr virus appeared linked to several top co-occurrence clusters. Linkage disequilibrium might explain the correlated functional status among segregating V segments, but an unknown experimental factor could not be ruled out. Most CMV-associated TCR beta chains appeared to be HLA-restricted in a later analysis, and the HLA associations seemed to be driven largely by CMV exposure. CMV serostatus was the only immune exposure information available for the cohort. In a later genetic analysis, fewer N-insertions in productive TCRs were reported among donors in an Asian-associated ancestry cluster than the roughly 640-donor mean. V-gene and J-gene trimming of TCR beta chains was associated with a missense DCLRE1C variant in a later genetic analysis, and the association was replicated in an independent cohort. In vitro tests confirmed that a few of the cytomegalovirus-associated TCR beta chains recognize cytomegalovirus antigens. In this cohort, only TCR beta chains were sequenced, and detectable features were limited by the absence of alpha or paired-chain data. Presence/absence analyses assumed roughly uniform sequencing depth across donors, an assumption that may not hold. It was suggested by the authors that the approach could potentially be generalized to other disease states and immunological phenotypes. A further reported finding was that TCR beta sequences accurately predicted the HLA-A and HLA-B alleles for most subjects in the first cohort. A total of 150 to 200 TCR beta chains were listed by the study as associated with cytomegalovirus. A later analysis found that HLA-associated TCR beta chains were more clonally expanded and had lower generation probabilities than equally common non-associated chains. Broadly in line with IMGT annotations, most TCR beta V segments showed up in productive rearrangements about 87% or about 30% of the time in an earlier analysis of around 600 of the donors. In a later analysis, the rate of TCR association differed among HLA loci, with DRB1 alleles having the most associated TCRs and HLA-C alleles having the fewest.

Library preparation used the immunoSEQ multiplex PCR assay. For the multiplex PCR, a mixture combining 60 forward primers for TCR Vbeta segments and 13 reverse primers for TCR Jbeta segments was used. Amplification of the CDR3 region of rearranged TCR beta genes was performed with a multiplex PCR assay on genomic DNA. On the Illumina HiSeq System, the amplified TCR beta libraries were sequenced as 87-base-pair reads. For the original study's pipeline: In a later analysis, tens of millions of unique TCR beta chains were counted across the roughly 670 repertoires, and around 11 million of these chains were shared by at least two donors. Raw reads were error-corrected and collapsed into unique sequences by a nearest-neighbor algorithm in which closely related sequences were merged to remove PCR and sequencing errors. Alignment of CDR3 sequences to IMGT reference sequences was used to assign V, D and J gene segments. For a sequence to be retained, a match of at least six nucleotides was required to both a V gene segment and a J gene segment. Rearrangements were called productive when the CDR3 lacked stop codons and stayed in frame with V and J; all others were non-productive. Following IMGT convention, CDR3 was defined as the stretch from the second conserved V-encoded cysteine to the conserved J-encoded phenylalanine. The earlier analysis of fewer than 750 of the donors excluded sequences that lacked an unambiguous match to a single V gene segment. In an earlier analysis of several hundred of the donors, V segments were called functional above 56.7% productive rearrangements and were called segregating when the between-donor standard deviation exceeded 5%. To diagnose cytomegalovirus status from the catalog of TCR beta chain sequences, a statistical classification framework was built. V and J gene assignment, in a later analysis, came from comparing TCR nucleotide sequences with IMGT/GENE-DB human TR gene sequences. The TCRdist pipeline was used in a later analysis to assign CDR3 sequences and most-parsimonious VDJ recombination scenarios. In a later analysis, each TCR beta chain was defined by its CDR3 amino acid sequence together with its V-gene family, and reads without a unique V-gene family were excluded. In a later analysis, 500 to 700 highly shared, low-generation-probability nucleotide sequences were removed to address suspected cross-contamination and a sequencing artifact. A later analysis calculated a clonal expansion index for each public chain from normalized within-repertoire ranks of inferred template counts. A later analysis computed generation probabilities with a VDJ recombination model fitted to out-of-frame rearrangements, and checked the results against IGoR. Hypergeometric tests were used in a later analysis to score TCR-TCR, TCR-HLA and TCR-CMV co-occurrence, with a repertoire-size bias correction applied to the TCR pairs. A later analysis estimated false discovery rates by permuting HLA or CMV assignments 20 times. In a later analysis, co-occurring TCRs were grouped using DBSCAN, with TCRdist sequence similarity added in when clustering inside HLA-allele-positive subsets. For co-occurrence clustering, repertoires with fewer than 30,000 or more than 120,000 public chains were excluded, along with roughly five repertoires with anomalous nucleotide sharing. TCRdb obtained this table from immuneACCESS and retained in-frame rearrangements with V and J assigned. These tables miss some clones; where compared with another copy, unresolved V genes account for less than half of the shortfall, and the remainder is unexplained. Clone size and V and J calls were adopted from that table, with D and trimming inferred from the DNA. This sample lists roughly 200,000 clones; roughly 80% were detected once. The top ten clonotypes cover roughly 3.1% of the sample.

The source is a man in his forties in good health and CMV-seropositive. This chain joins TRBV18 to TRBJ2-5; 9 central bases correspond to TRBD1. The source material was PBMCs. The CDR3 is CASSPPGQGRETQYF. The sequenced DNA: TGTGCCAGCTCACCACCGGGACAGGGAAGGGAGACCCAGTACTTC.